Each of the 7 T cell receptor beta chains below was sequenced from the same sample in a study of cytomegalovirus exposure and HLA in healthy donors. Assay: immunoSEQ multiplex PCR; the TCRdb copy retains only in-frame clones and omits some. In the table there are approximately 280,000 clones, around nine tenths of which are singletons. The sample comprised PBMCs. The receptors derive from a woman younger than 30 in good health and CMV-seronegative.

The CDR3 spells CASSPIGQGGPSYEQYF. CDR3 nucleotides: TGTGCCAGCTCACCAATCGGACAGGGCGGGCCCTCCTACGAGCAGTACTTC. The chain is built from TRBV18 and TRBJ2-7, with TRBD1 matching over 8 bases. CDR3 length: 17 amino acids. V was pared by 2 bases and J by 0 bases, with 9 bases of the junction left unmatched. Germline CDR1 reads KGHSH; CDR2 reads LQKENI. The complete variable domain, with remaining parts taken from reference TRBV18 and TRBJ2-7, reads NAGVMQNPRHLVRRRGQEARLRCSPMKGHSHVYWYRQLPEEGLKFMVYLQKENIIDESGMPKERFSAEFPKEGPSILRIQQVVRGDSAAYFCASSPIGQGGPSYEQYFGPGTRLTVT.

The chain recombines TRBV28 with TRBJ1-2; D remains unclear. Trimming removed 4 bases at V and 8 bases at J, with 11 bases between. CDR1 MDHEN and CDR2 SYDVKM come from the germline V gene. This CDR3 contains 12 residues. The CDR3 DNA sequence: TGTGCCAGCAGTTCCCAGCGTCCCGGCTACACCTTC. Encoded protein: CASSSQRPGYTF.

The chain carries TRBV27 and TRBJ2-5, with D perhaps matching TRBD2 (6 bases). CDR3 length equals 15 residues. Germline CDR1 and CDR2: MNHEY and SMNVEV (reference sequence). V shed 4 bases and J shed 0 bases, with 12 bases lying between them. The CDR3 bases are TGTGCCAGCAGTTATGTGGGCGGGAACCAAGAGACCCAGTACTTC. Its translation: CASSYVGGNQETQYF.

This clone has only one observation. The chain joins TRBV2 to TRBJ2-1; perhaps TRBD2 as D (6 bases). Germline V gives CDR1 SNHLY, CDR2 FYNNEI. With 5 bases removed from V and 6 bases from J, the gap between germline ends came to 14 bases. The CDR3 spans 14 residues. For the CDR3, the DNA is TGTGCCAGCAGTCAAGGGGACTTTTCCAATGAGCAGTTCTTC. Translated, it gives CASSQGDFSNEQFF.

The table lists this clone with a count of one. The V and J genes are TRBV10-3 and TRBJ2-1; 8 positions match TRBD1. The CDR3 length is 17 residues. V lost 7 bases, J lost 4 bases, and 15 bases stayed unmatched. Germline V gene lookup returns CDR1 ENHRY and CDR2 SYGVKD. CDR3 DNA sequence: TGTGCCATCACCCTCGGGACAGGTCCATCCTTTTACAATGAGCAGTTCTTC. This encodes CAITLGTGPSFYNEQFF.

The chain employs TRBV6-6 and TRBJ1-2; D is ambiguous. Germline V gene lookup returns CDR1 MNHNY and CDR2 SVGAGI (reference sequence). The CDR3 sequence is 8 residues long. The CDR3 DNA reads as TGTGTCACGGGGGGCTACACCTTC. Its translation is CVTGGYTF.

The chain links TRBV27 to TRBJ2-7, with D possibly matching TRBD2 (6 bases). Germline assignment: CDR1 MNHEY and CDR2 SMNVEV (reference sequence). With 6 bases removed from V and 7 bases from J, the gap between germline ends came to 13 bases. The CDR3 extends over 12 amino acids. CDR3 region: CASSQQAGEQYF. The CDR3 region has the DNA TGTGCCAGCAGCCAACAGGCGGGGGAGCAGTACTTC.